The TCR beta chain described here comes from a study of neurological immune-mediated disorders. Study-level results: Across subjects, expanded clones had no CDR3 amino acid sequences in common, pointing to private repertoires in all groups.

This clonotype occurred many times. Its matching antigen is unknown. The CDR3 consists of 15 residues. V lost 0 bases to trimming and J lost 4 bases, with 12 bases between them. Germline V gene sequence: CDR1 MGHRA, CDR2 YSYEKL. Time point meaning: longitudinal time-point 2. TCRdb processed the 5' RACE reads anew with MiXCR; each CDR3 protein has one entry. This sample has about 80,000 distinct CDR3 sequences; 5% to 6% occur once, and the top ten carry 7.9%. Sequenced material: PBMCs. The chain couples TRBV4-1 to TRBJ1-1; unclear D gene. This TCR derives from a woman aged 60-75 years with multiple sclerosis. The chain's CDR3 is CASSQDLTGRTEAFF. The CDR3 DNA sequence: TGCGCCAGCAGCCAAGATTTAACCGGCCGCACTGAAGCTTTCTTT.